This passage covers 21 T cell receptor beta chains from one sample sequenced in a study of blood T cell repertoires in COVID-19. Method: immunoSEQ multiplex PCR; TCRdb's copy keeps in-frame clones and lacks some. The sample has around 150,000 clones; about 88% are singletons. The sequenced sample consisted of peripheral blood. The receptors originated from a woman aged 55-70 years with COVID-19, enrolled during active disease.

The rearrangement joins TRBV7-9 to TRBJ1-5; D is uncertain. With 3 bases removed from V and 3 bases from J, the gap between germline ends came to 12 bases. Per the germline V gene, CDR1 is SEHNR and CDR2 is FQNEAQ (reference sequence). The CDR3 consists of 15 residues. CDR3 sequence reads: CASSFEGSYNQPQHF. As DNA, the CDR3 is TGTGCCAGCAGCTTCGAGGGAAGCTACAATCAGCCCCAGCATTTT. Full variable domain (rest looked up from reference TRBV7-9 and TRBJ1-5): DTGVSQNPRHKITKRGQNVTFRCDPISEHNRLYWYRQTLGQGPEFLTYFQNEAQLEKSRLLSDRFSAERPKGSFSTLEIQRTEQGDSAMYLCASSFEGSYNQPQHFGDGTRLSIL.

V and J are TRBV3-1 (or the pseudogene TRBV3-2) and TRBJ1-3; D call uncertain. The germline CDR1 and CDR2 sequences are LGHDT and YNNKEL (reference sequence). The CDR3 loop spans 15 amino acids. V lost 6 bases, J lost 2 bases, and 14 bases lay in between. CDR3 bases: TGTGCCAGCAGACCTTGGGAGGGCACTGGAAACACCATATATTTT. Its translation is CASRPWEGTGNTIYF.

The J gene is TRBJ2-2, the V gene TRBV2; possibly TRBD2 for D (5 bases). Trimming left V 7 bases short and J 3 bases short, with 15 bases between. Germline loops: CDR1 SNHLY, CDR2 FYNNEI. The CDR3 contains 15 residues. CDR3 sequence (DNA): TGTGCCAGCAAGCGGCAGGCCGGGGACACCGGGGAGCTGTTTTTT. Translated: CASKRQAGDTGELFF. Full variable domain (outside the CDR3, taken from reference TRBV2 and TRBJ2-2): EPEVTQTPSHQVTQMGQEVILRCVPISNHLYFYWYRQILGQKVEFLVSFYNNEISEKSEIFDDQFSVERPDGSNFTLKIRSTKLEDSAMYFCASKRQAGDTGELFFGEGSRLTVL.

The chain is built from TRBV2 and TRBJ1-6; maybe TRBD1 (6 bases). CDR1 SNHLY and CDR2 FYNNEI come from the germline V gene. CDR3 size: 14 residues. Between the trimmed V and J ends, which lost 6 bases and 7 bases, there was a span of 13 bases. CDR3 sequence (DNA): TGTGCCAGCAGCGCCAGGGGTCAAAATTCACCCCTCCACTTT. It yields the protein CASSARGQNSPLHF.

The chain has TRBV5-1 and TRBJ1-2, with D possibly matching TRBD1 (5 bases). This CDR3 spans 14 amino acids. Germline V CDR1 and CDR2: SGHRS, YFSETQ. The ends were cut back, 4 bases at V and 4 bases at J, with 14 bases in the middle. The CDR3 spells CASSALTASYGYTF. Here the CDR3 DNA reads TGCGCCAGCAGCGCATTGACAGCGAGCTATGGCTACACCTTC. The variable domain in full, completed from reference TRBV5-1 and TRBJ1-2, reads KAGVTQTPRYLIKTRGQQVTLSCSPISGHRSVSWYQQTPGQGLQFLFEYFSETQRNKGNFPGRFSGRQFSNSRSEMNVSTLELGDSALYLCASSALTASYGYTFGSGTRLTVV.

The genes are TRBV6-2 or TRBV6-3 and TRBJ1-2; 7 bases map to TRBD1. The CDR3 consists of 16 residues. Germline lookup yields CDR1 MNHEY and CDR2 SVGEGT. The V segment lost 7 bases and the J segment 2 bases; nucleotides outside the gene matches: 13. The CDR3 protein is CASTPTGRRGNYGYTF. As DNA, the CDR3 is TGTGCCAGCACCCCGACAGGGCGCCGAGGGAACTATGGCTACACCTTC.

The chain uses TRBV7-2 and TRBJ2-1, with D maybe TRBD2 (6 bases). Between the trimmed V and J ends, which lost 0 bases and 4 bases, there was a span of 13 bases. In germline, CDR1 is SGHTA, CDR2 FQGNSA. This CDR3 comprises 16 residues. The CDR3 sequence: CASSLALGGTYNEQFF. For the CDR3, the DNA is TGTGCCAGCAGCTTAGCGCTAGGCGGGACTTACAATGAGCAGTTCTTC. The full variable domain, with the rest looked up from reference TRBV7-2 and TRBJ2-1, is GAGVSQSPSNKVTEKGKDVELRCDPISGHTALYWYRQSLGQGLEFLIYFQGNSAPDKSGLPSDRFSAERTGGSVSTLTIQRTQQEDSAVYLCASSLALGGTYNEQFFGPGTRLTVL.

The chain employs TRBV5-1 and TRBJ1-4; the D gene is possibly TRBD1 (6 bases). The CDR3 runs 15 residues. CDR1 is SGHRS and CDR2 is YFSETQ in the germline V gene. Trimming shortened V by 1 base and J by 6 bases, and 13 bases separated the two germline ends. The CDR3 here is CASSLSANRDEKLFF. The CDR3 DNA follows: TGCGCCAGCAGCTTGTCAGCGAACAGGGATGAAAAACTGTTTTTT.

V gene TRBV10-3 combines with J gene TRBJ2-5; 14 positions match TRBD2. V lost 6 bases and J lost 0; bases outside the gene matches: 3. Germline V gene data show CDR1 as ENHRY and CDR2 as SYGVKD. The CDR3 loop spans 16 amino acids. In DNA form, the CDR3 reads TGTGCCATCAGGCCGGGACTAGCGGGGGACCAAGAGACCCAGTACTTC. Residues: CAIRPGLAGDQETQYF.

The CDR3 DNA sequence: TGTGCCAGCAGCGCTTATGACAGGCTGGTAGGCGAGCAGTACTTC. This gives the protein CASSAYDRLVGEQYF. The chain uses TRBV14 and TRBJ2-7, with a weak D call TRBD1 (6 bases). The germline V gene encodes CDR1 SGHDN and CDR2 FVKESK. There are 15 residues in the CDR3. Trimming pared 5 bases from V and 6 bases from J, leaving 20 bases between.

The V gene is TRBV7-3, the J gene TRBJ2-2; the match to TRBD1 covers 7 bases. In germline, CDR1 is SGHTA, CDR2 FQGTGA. This CDR3 is built from 16 residues. V was clipped by 1 base and J by 5 bases; unmatched bases: 7. CDR3 nucleotide sequence: TGTGCCAGCAGCTTAAGGATAGGGGGCCTGACCGGGGAGCTGTTTTTT. Its protein is CASSLRIGGLTGELFF.

The chain links TRBV10-2 to TRBJ1-5, with 8 bases fitting TRBD1. CDR3 length: 14 residues. Trimming at V came to 8 bases and at J to 6 bases, leaving 9 bases not matched to a gene. The germline V gene encodes CDR1 WSHSY and CDR2 SAAADI. The CDR3 DNA reads TGCGCCAGCTACGATCAGGGGGCCGGTCAGCCCCAGCATTTT. This encodes CASYDQGAGQPQHF.

The CDR3 DNA reads TGTGCCAGCAGCCCAACTCCCTTGGGCCAAGATGGCTACACCTTC. Translated: CASSPTPLGQDGYTF. The chain links TRBV7-3 to TRBJ1-2; D gene ambiguous. V lost 5 bases to trimming and J lost 6 bases, with 19 bases between them. The CDR3 covers 15 residues. The V gene's germline CDR1 is SGHTA and CDR2 FQGTGA. The complete variable domain, with remaining parts taken from reference TRBV7-3 and TRBJ1-2, reads GAGVSQTPSNKVTEKGKYVELRCDPISGHTALYWYRQSLGQGPEFLIYFQGTGAADDSGLPNDRFFAVRPEGSVSTLKIQRTERGDSAVYLCASSPTPLGQDGYTFGSGTRLTVV.

The chain employs TRBV19 and TRBJ1-2; D uncertain. V dropped 5 bases and J dropped 8 bases, with 6 bases sitting between them. This CDR3 is 10 amino acids long. Germline lookup yields CDR1 LNHDA and CDR2 SQIVND (reference sequence). CDR3 in amino acids: CASSSRGYTF. CDR3 bases: TGTGCCAGTAGTTCGAGGGGCTACACCTTC.

This chain joins TRBV11-3 and TRBJ2-3; D not resolved. Germline CDR1 reads SGHNT; CDR2 reads YENEEA. This CDR3 is built from 14 residues. V was clipped by 0 bases and J by 9 bases, with 13 bases between them. The CDR3 region is CASSLDPSSRTQYF. Written as DNA, the CDR3 is TGTGCCAGCAGCTTAGACCCCTCTAGTAGGACGCAGTATTTT.

The gene calls are TRBV5-4 and TRBJ1-3, with 8 bases aligning to TRBD1. Germline V CDR1 and CDR2: SGHNT, YYREEE (reference sequence). This CDR3 is built from 15 residues. The ends lost 4 bases at V and 4 bases at J; junction bases unmatched: 7. The CDR3 coding sequence is TGTGCCAGCAGCCGCGACAGGGGAACAGGAAACACCATATATTTT. Amino acid sequence: CASSRDRGTGNTIYF.

In DNA, the CDR3 is TGTGCCAGCCGTTCCCAAGACAGGGGTAGAGGCAATCAGCCCCAGCATTTT. Translating gives CASRSQDRGRGNQPQHF. This sequence joins TRBV27 and TRBJ1-5, with 8 bases lining up with TRBD1. V dropped 8 bases and J dropped 2; count of bases not matched to a gene: 14. Per the germline V gene, CDR1 is MNHEY and CDR2 is SMNVEV (reference sequence). The length of the CDR3 is 17 residues.

CDR3 DNA sequence: TGTGCCAGCAGTTACGGAACAGGGGCGAAGTCTGAAGCTTTCTTT. Encoded protein: CASSYGTGAKSEAFF. This chain uses TRBV6-5 with TRBJ1-1; TRBD1 matches 7 bases. This CDR3 contains 15 residues. The germline gives CDR1 MNHEY, CDR2 SVGAGI. Unmatched junction bases numbered 9, after V lost 2 bases and J lost 6 bases.

A single count supports this clone. The rearrangement links TRBV7-9 to TRBJ1-6; D is unresolved. The CDR3 consists of 14 residues. CDR1 is SEHNR, CDR2 FQNEAQ, per germline (reference sequence). V shed 1 base and J shed 2 bases, with 3 bases lying between them. CDR3 coding DNA: TGTGCCAGCAGCTTAGGAGCCTATAATTCACCCCTCCACTTT. This codes for CASSLGAYNSPLHF.

This sequence joins TRBV5-1 and TRBJ2-3, with D perhaps TRBD2 (5 bases). Germline V gives CDR1 SGHRS, CDR2 YFSETQ. This CDR3 has 15 amino acids. Trimming removed 0 bases from V and 4 bases from J, with 12 bases in between. The CDR3 DNA sequence: TGCGCCAGCAGCTTGGACGGGGTAATCCCAGATACGCAGTATTTT. Its translation is CASSLDGVIPDTQYF. Variable domain in full (rest from reference TRBV5-1 and TRBJ2-3): KAGVTQTPRYLIKTRGQQVTLSCSPISGHRSVSWYQQTPGQGLQFLFEYFSETQRNKGNFPGRFSGRQFSNSRSEMNVSTLELGDSALYLCASSLDGVIPDTQYFGPGTRLTVL.

The genes are TRBV5-1 and TRBJ2-2; D gene uncertain. V lost 2 bases, J lost 0 bases, and 8 bases lay in between. The CDR3 consists of 15 residues. Germline V gives CDR1 SGHRS, CDR2 YFSETQ. Here the CDR3 reads CASSFGEANTGELFF. The CDR3 DNA reads as TGCGCCAGCAGCTTTGGCGAGGCGAACACCGGGGAGCTGTTTTTT.